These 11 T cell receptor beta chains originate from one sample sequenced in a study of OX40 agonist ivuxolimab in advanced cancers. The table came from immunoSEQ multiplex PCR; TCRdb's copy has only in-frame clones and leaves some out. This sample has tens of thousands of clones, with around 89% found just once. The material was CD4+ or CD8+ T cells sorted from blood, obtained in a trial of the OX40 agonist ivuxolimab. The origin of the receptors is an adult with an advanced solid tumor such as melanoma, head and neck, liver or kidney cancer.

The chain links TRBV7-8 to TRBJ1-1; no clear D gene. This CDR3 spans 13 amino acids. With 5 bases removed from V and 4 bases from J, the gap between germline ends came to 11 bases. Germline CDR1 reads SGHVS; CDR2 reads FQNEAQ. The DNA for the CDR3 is TGTGCCAGCAGCAGTCAGGTCGGCACTGAAGCTTTCTTT. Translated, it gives CASSSQVGTEAFF. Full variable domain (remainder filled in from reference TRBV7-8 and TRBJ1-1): GAGVSQSPRYKVAKRGQDVALRCDPISGHVSLFWYQQALGQGPEFLTYFQNEAQLDKSGLPSDRFFAERPEGSVSTLKIQRTQQEDSAVYLCASSSQVGTEAFFGQGTRLTVV.

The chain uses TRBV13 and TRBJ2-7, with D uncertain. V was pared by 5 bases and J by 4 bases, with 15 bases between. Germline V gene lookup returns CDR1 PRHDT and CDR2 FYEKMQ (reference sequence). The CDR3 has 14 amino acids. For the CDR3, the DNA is TGTGCCAGCAGCACTCGGACGCACCCATACGAGCAGTACTTC. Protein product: CASSTRTHPYEQYF.

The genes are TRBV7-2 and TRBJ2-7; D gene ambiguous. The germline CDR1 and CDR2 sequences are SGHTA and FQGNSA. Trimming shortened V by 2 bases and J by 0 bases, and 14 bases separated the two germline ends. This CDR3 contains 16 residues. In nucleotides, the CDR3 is TGTGCCAGCAGCTTATTGGTAGGGATCGGCTCCTACGAGCAGTACTTC. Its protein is CASSLLVGIGSYEQYF.

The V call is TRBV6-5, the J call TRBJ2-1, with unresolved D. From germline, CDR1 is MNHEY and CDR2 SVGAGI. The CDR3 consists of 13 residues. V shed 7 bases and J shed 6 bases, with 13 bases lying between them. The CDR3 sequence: CASTYSQANEQFF. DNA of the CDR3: TGTGCCAGCACCTACAGCCAAGCCAATGAGCAGTTCTTC.

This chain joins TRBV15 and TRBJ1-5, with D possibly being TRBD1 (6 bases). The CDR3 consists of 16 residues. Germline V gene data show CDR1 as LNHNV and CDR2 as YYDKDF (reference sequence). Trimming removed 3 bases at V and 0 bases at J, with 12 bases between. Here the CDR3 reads CATSRQDSYSNQPQHF. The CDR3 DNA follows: TGTGCCACCAGCAGGCAGGACAGTTATAGCAATCAGCCCCAGCATTTT.

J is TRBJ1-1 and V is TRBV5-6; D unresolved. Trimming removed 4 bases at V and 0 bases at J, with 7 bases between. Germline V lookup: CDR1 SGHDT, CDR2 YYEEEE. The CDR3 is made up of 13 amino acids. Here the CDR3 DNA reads TGTGCCAGCAGCAAAAAAATGAACACTGAAGCTTTCTTT. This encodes CASSKKMNTEAFF.

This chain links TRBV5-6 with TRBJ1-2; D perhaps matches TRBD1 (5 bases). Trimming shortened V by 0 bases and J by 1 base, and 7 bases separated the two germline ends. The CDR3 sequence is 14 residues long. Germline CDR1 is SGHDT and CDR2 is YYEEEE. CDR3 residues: CASSLGQLNYGYTF. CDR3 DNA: TGTGCCAGCAGCTTGGGACAGCTTAACTATGGCTACACCTTC.

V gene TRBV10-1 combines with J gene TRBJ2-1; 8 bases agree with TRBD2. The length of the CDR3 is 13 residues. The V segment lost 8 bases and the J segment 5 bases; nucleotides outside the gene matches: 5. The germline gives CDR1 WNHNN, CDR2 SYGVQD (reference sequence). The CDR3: CASSAGGNNEQFF. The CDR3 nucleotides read TGCGCCAGCTCTGCGGGGGGTAACAATGAGCAGTTCTTC.

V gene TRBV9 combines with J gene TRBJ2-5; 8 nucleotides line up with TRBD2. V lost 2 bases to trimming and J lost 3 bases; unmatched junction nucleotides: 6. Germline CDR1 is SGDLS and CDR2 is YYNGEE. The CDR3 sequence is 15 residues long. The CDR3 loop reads CASSVRDGREETQYF. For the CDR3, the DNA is TGTGCCAGCAGCGTCCGGGACGGGAGGGAAGAGACCCAGTACTTC.

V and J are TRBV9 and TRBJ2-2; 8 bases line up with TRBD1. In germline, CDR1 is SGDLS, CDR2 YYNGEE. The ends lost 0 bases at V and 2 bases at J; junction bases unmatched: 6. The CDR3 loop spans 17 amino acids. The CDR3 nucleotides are TGTGCCAGCAGCGTAGGACCGACAGGGGTAAACACCGGGGAGCTGTTTTTT. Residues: CASSVGPTGVNTGELFF.

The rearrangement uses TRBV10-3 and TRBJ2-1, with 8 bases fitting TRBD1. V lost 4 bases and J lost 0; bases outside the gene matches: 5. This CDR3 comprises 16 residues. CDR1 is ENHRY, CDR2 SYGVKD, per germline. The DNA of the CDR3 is TGTGCCATCAGTGGAAGGGGACAGGACTCCTACAATGAGCAGTTCTTC. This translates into CAISGRGQDSYNEQFF.